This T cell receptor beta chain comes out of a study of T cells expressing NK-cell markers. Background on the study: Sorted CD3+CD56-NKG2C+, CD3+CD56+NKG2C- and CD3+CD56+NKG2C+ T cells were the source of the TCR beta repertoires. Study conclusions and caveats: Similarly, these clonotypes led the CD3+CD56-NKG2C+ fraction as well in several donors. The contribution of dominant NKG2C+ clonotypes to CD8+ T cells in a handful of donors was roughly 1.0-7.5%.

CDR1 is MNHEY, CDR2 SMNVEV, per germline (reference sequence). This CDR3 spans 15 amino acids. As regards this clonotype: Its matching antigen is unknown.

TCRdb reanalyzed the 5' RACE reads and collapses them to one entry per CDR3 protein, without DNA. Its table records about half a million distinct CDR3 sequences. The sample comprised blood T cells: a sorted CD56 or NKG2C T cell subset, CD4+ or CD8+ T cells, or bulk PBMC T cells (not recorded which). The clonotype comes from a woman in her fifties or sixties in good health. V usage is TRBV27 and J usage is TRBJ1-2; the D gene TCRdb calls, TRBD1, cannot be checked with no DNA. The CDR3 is CASSPLTGAGFGYTF.